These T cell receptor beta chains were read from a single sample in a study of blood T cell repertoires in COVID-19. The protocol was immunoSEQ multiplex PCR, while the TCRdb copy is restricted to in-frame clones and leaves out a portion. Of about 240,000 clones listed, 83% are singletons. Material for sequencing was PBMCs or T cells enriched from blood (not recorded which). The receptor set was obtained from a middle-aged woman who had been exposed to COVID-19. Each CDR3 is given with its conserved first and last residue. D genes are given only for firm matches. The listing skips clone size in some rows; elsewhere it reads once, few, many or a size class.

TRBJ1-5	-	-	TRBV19	TGTGCCAGTAGTTGGGGTTCGGGGGATAATCAGCCCCAGCATTTT	CASSWGSGDNQPQHF
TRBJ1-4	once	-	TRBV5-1	TGCGCCAGCAGCCCGGGACCGCAGGAGGGGGAAAAACTGTTTTTT	CASSPGPQEGEKLFF
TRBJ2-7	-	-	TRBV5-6	TGTGCCAGCAGCTTTGGCAGGACCTACGAGCAGTACTTC	CASSFGRTYEQYF
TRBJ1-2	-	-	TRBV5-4	TGTGCCAGCAGCTTGGGCAGCGGCAGTAGCAACGGCTACACCTTC	CASSLGSGSSNGYTF
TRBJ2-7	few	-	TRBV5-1	TGCGCCAGCAGCCCACTAGGACAGACCCCCTACGAGCAGTACTTC	CASSPLGQTPYEQYF
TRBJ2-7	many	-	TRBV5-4	TGTGCCAGCAGCTCACCAGACTCCTACGAGCAGTACTTC	CASSSPDSYEQYF
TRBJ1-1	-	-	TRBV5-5	TGTGCCAGCAGCTTGCAGGGTAACACTGAAGCTTTCTTT	CASSLQGNTEAFF
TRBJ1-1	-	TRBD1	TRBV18	TGTGCCAGCTCACAGTCTCAGGGGGCTAACACTGAAGCTTTCTTT	CASSQSQGANTEAFF
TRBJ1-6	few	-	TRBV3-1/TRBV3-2	TGTGCCAGCAGCCAAGGTTTCCAGGGGAATTCACCCCTCCACTTT	CASSQGFQGNSPLHF
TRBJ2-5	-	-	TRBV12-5	TGTGCTAGTGGTTTGGTACTATTCGGAGAGACCCAGTACTTC	CASGLVLFGETQYF
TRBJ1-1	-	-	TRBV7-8	TGTGCCAGCAGCTCCCCGACAGGCCCGAACACTGAAGCTTTCTTT	CASSSPTGPNTEAFF
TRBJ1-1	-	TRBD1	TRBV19	TGTGCCAGTAGTAACCGGGACAGGGGGCCGAACACTGAAGCTTTCTTT	CASSNRDRGPNTEAFF
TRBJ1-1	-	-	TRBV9	TGTGCCAGCAGCGGAACAGGGAGAGCTGAAGCTTTCTTT	CASSGTGRAEAFF
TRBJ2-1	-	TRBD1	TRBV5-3	TGTGCCAGAAGCCTACAGGGGCTTTGCCTCTACAATGAGCAGTTCTTC	CARSLQGLCLYNEQFF
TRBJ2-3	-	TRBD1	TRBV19	TGTGCCAGTAGTACCCGGGACAGCCGCACAGATACGCAGTATTTT	CASSTRDSRTDTQYF
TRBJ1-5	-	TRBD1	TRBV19	TGTGCCAGTGGGGACAGGGGGCCTGATCAGCCCCAGCATTTT	CASGDRGPDQPQHF
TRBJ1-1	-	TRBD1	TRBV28	TGTGCCAGCAGTTCACCTCAGGGGGCTGGCACTGAAGCTTTCTTT	CASSSPQGAGTEAFF
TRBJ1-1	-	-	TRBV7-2	TGTGCCAGCAGCTTAATGGGGGGTGGAATGAACACTGAAGCTTTCTTT	CASSLMGGGMNTEAFF
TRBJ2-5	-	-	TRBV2	TGTGCCACTCAACCCAGGGGAAAGACCCAGTACTTC	CATQPRGKTQYF
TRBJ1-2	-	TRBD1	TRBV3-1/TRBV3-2	TGTGCCAGCAGCCCGGCCTACAGGGGTCAGGGCTACACCTTC	CASSPAYRGQGYTF
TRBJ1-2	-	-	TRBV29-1	TGCAGCGTCTTAATAAGCCCGGGACACCAAGCTAACTATGGCTACACCTTC	CSVLISPGHQANYGYTF
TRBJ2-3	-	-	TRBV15	TGTGCCACCAGCAGAGATTTGGGGGAGGGCACAGATACGCAGTATTTT	CATSRDLGEGTDTQYF
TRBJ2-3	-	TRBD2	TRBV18	TGTGCCAGCTCACCGACTAGCGGGGGCACAGATACGCAGTATTTT	CASSPTSGGTDTQYF
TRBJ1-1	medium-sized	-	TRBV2	TGTGCCAGCAGGGTGGGGGGGAGGACTGAAGCTTTCTTT	CASRVGGRTEAFF
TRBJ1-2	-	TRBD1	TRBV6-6	TGTGCCAGCAGTCCCCGGAGGACAGGAGGCCCGAATAACTATGGCTACACCTTC	CASSPRRTGGPNNYGYTF
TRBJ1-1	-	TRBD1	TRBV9	TGTGCCAGCAGCGTGGATCTGACAGGGCCTCCGAACACTGAAGCTTTCTTT	CASSVDLTGPPNTEAFF
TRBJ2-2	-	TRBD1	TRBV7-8	TGTGCCAGCAGCTTAATGGGACAGTTCGGGGAGCTGTTTTTT	CASSLMGQFGELFF
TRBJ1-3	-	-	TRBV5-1	TGCGCCAGCAGCCGTCCCGGGGGGTCTGATGGAAACACCATATATTTT	CASSRPGGSDGNTIYF
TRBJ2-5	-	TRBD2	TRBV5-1	TGCGCCAGCAGCTTGGAAACTAGCGGGGGGGCCAAGACCCAGTACTTC	CASSLETSGGAKTQYF
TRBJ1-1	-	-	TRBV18	TGTGCCAGCTCACCACCAGCCGGTCTGAACACTGAAGCTTTCTTT	CASSPPAGLNTEAFF
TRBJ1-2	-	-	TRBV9	TGTGCCAGCAGCGGACTCAGGGTTTTGATCGATGGCTACACCTTC	CASSGLRVLIDGYTF
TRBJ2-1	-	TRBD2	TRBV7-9	TGTGCCAGCAGTCGGACTAGCGGACCCTACAATGAGCAGTTCTTC	CASSRTSGPYNEQFF
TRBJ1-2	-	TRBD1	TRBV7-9	TGTGCCAGCAGCTCCCGGGACAGGGAACATGGCTACACCTTC	CASSSRDREHGYTF
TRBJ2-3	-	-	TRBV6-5	TGTGCCAGCAGGGGGCGAAGCACAGATACGCAGTATTTT	CASRGRSTDTQYF
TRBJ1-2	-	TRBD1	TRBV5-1	TGCGCCAGCAGCTTGGCGGCAGGGGGTTCTTATGGCTACACCTTC	CASSLAAGGSYGYTF
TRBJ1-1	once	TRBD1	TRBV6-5	TGTGCCAGCAGACCCCCTGGGACAGGGGTGACTGAAGCTTTCTTT	CASRPPGTGVTEAFF
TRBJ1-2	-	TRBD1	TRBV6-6	TGTGCCAGCAGTCAACGACAGGGGGTCTATGGCTACACCTTC	CASSQRQGVYGYTF
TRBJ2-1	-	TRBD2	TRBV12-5	TGTGCTAGTGGTTGGACTAGCGGCTACAATGAGCAGTTCTTC	CASGWTSGYNEQFF
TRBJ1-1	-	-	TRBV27	TGTGCCAGCAGTTTGGGAGGGGGCACTGAAGCTTTCTTT	CASSLGGGTEAFF
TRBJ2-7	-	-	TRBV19	TGTGCCAGTAGTATGCTTGACAGAGTCTACGAGCAGTACTTC	CASSMLDRVYEQYF
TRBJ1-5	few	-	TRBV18	TGTGCCAGCACGACGGGACTTAACAATCAGCCCCAGCATTTT	CASTTGLNNQPQHF
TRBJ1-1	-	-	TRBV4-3	TGCGCCAGCAGCCAAGATAGGAGGGGCACTGAAGCTTTCTTT	CASSQDRRGTEAFF
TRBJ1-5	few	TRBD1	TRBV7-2	TGTGCCAGCAGCCCGGGACAGGGGCTAGGTCAGCCCCAGCATTTT	CASSPGQGLGQPQHF
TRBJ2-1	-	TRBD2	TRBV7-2	TGTGCCAGCAGCACAGCCGCACACGGCGGGGGCTACAATGAGCAGTTCTTC	CASSTAAHGGGYNEQFF
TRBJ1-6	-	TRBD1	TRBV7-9	TGTGCCAGCAGCAAAGGGGGGACAGGGGATTCACCCCTCCACTTT	CASSKGGTGDSPLHF
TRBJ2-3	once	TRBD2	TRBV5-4	TGTGCCAGCAGCTCAGGGGAGCGGGGGGTAGATACGCAGTATTTT	CASSSGERGVDTQYF
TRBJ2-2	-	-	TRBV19	TGTGCCAGTAGTATTTCGGCAGGGATCACCGGGGAGCTGTTTTTT	CASSISAGITGELFF
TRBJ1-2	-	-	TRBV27	TGTGCCAGCAGTTTTTCGGGAGGCTATGGCTACACCTTC	CASSFSGGYGYTF
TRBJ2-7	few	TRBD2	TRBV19	TGTGCCAGTAGCGGGGGGGGCTACGAGCAGTACTTC	CASSGGGYEQYF
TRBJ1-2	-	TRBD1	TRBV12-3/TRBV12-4	TGTGCCAGCAGTTTAGGGACAGGGGATGGCTACACCTTC	CASSLGTGDGYTF